This T cell receptor (beta chain) was sequenced for a study of blood T cell repertoires in COVID-19. The germline V and J ends were trimmed by 5 bases and 4 bases, with 11 bases remaining between them. The length of the CDR3 is 14 residues. The germline gives CDR1 SEHNR, CDR2 FQNEAQ (reference sequence). In the original processing: Reference gene primer amplification in the assay estimated nucleated cell counts. Clones were sequenced by immunoSEQ multiplex PCR, and TCRdb holds only the in-frame ones, with some missing. V, J and clone size are taken as reported in that table, and D and trimming were inferred from the DNA itself. This table holds 150,000 or so clones, about four fifths found once.

The V call is TRBV7-9, the J call TRBJ2-2, with D tentatively TRBD2 (6 bases). The sequence came from a man in his 70s who had recovered from COVID-19. The source material was peripheral blood. The DNA for the CDR3 is TGTGCCAGCAGCGACGGGACTTCCACCGGGGAGCTGTTTTTT. This translates into CASSDGTSTGELFF.